These 19 T cell receptor beta chains share one sample of origin, sequenced in a study of blood T cell repertoires in COVID-19. TCRdb's table, derived via immunoSEQ multiplex PCR, lists solely in-frame clones and lacks some. The table records about 220,000 clones, about 80% of them present only once. The sample comprised peripheral blood. The receptor set was obtained from a woman in her twenties or thirties who had recovered from COVID-19.

The genes are TRBV7-3 and TRBJ2-1; 10 positions match TRBD2. J was trimmed by 5 bases and V by 4 bases; bases with no gene match: 8. Per germline, CDR1 SGHTA and CDR2 FQGTGA. There are 16 residues in the CDR3. CDR3 sequence: CASSSSLAGINNEQFF. In DNA, the CDR3 is TGTGCCAGCAGCTCCTCACTAGCGGGGATTAACAATGAGCAGTTCTTC.

The chain employs TRBV12-3 or TRBV12-4 and TRBJ2-7; D uncertain. The CDR3 length is 13 residues. V dropped 5 bases and J dropped 11 bases, with 19 bases sitting between them. The CDR3 sequence is CASSPIPSGAEYF. The CDR3 bases are TGTGCCAGCAGTCCAATCCCCTCCGGTGCGGAGTACTTC.

The genes are TRBV24-1 and TRBJ2-5; 8 bases align to TRBD1. The CDR3 is 16 amino acids. Germline V CDR1 and CDR2: KGHDR, SFDVKD. The J segment lost 6 bases and the V segment lost 5 bases, leaving 13 bases of the junction unmatched. As DNA, the CDR3 is TGTGCCACCAGTGCCGACAGGGGACCTTTACCACAGACCCAGTACTTC. Protein sequence: CATSADRGPLPQTQYF.

The V call is TRBV5-4, the J call TRBJ2-2; 11 positions match TRBD2. Germline V gene sequence: CDR1 SGHNT, CDR2 YYREEE (reference sequence). The CDR3 length is 16 residues. The V and J ends lost 0 bases and 4 bases, in that order; junction bases with no gene match: 2. The CDR3 loop reads CASSLGLAGSTGELFF. CDR3 nucleotide sequence: TGTGCCAGCAGCTTGGGACTAGCGGGATCCACCGGGGAGCTGTTTTTT.

The V call is TRBV5-1, the J call TRBJ2-7; D unresolved. The CDR3 contains 15 residues. Between the trimmed V and J ends, which lost 2 bases and 5 bases, there was a span of 17 bases. CDR1 SGHRS and CDR2 YFSETQ come from the germline V gene. The CDR3 sequence: CASSFVSQPPNEQYF. The CDR3 DNA reads as TGCGCCAGCAGCTTCGTTTCACAGCCCCCGAACGAGCAGTACTTC. Combining the CDR3 with reference TRBV5-1 and TRBJ2-7 gives the whole variable domain KAGVTQTPRYLIKTRGQQVTLSCSPISGHRSVSWYQQTPGQGLQFLFEYFSETQRNKGNFPGRFSGRQFSNSRSEMNVSTLELGDSALYLCASSFVSQPPNEQYFGPGTRLTVT.

The chain has TRBV7-9 and TRBJ2-2; perhaps TRBD2 as D (5 bases). The CDR3 extends over 15 amino acids. The V gene's germline CDR1 is SEHNR and CDR2 FQNEAQ (reference sequence). With 4 bases removed from V and 3 bases from J, the gap between germline ends came to 12 bases. For the CDR3, the DNA is TGTGCCAGCAGCTGGTCAGGACTTTACACCGGGGAGCTGTTTTTT. Its protein is CASSWSGLYTGELFF.

The gene calls are TRBV30 and TRBJ2-6, with a tentative D call TRBD2 (5 bases). Trimming left V 4 bases short and J 6 bases short, with 22 bases between. There are 17 residues in the CDR3. Germline V gives CDR1 GTSNPN, CDR2 SVGIG (reference sequence). Here the CDR3 reads CAWTRADISGSANVLTF. CDR3 DNA: TGTGCCTGGACCCGAGCGGATATTTCTGGGTCGGCCAACGTCCTGACTTTC. The full variable domain, its missing parts supplied by reference TRBV30 and TRBJ2-6, is SQTIHQWPATLVQPVGSPLSLECTVEGTSNPNLYWYRQAAGRGLQLLFYSVGIGQISSEVPQNLSASRPQDRQFILSSKKLLLSDSGFYLCAWTRADISGSANVLTFGAGSRLTVL.

The genes are TRBV10-3 and TRBJ2-7; TRBD2 aligns across 11 bases. The V gene's germline CDR1 is ENHRY and CDR2 SYGVKD. The CDR3 sequence is 16 residues long. V was clipped by 3 bases and J by 7 bases; unmatched bases: 11. This chain's CDR3 is CAISDKDPGLADEQYF. Written as DNA, the CDR3 is TGTGCCATCAGTGATAAGGACCCGGGACTAGCGGATGAGCAGTACTTC.

The chain links TRBV27 to TRBJ2-3; 10 bases align to TRBD1. Germline trimming cut 4 bases from V and 4 bases from J; bases unmatched to any gene: 8. This CDR3 contains 16 residues. Germline V lookup: CDR1 MNHEY, CDR2 SMNVEV (reference sequence). The CDR3 sequence is CASSWAGDRGADTQYF. CDR3 nucleotide sequence: TGTGCCAGCAGTTGGGCCGGGGACAGGGGAGCAGATACGCAGTATTTT.

J is TRBJ1-4 and V is TRBV29-1; a weak D match, TRBD1 (5 bases). Trimming left V 0 bases short and J 3 bases short, with 14 bases between. This CDR3 is built from 16 residues. Germline CDR1 is SQVTM and CDR2 is ANQGSEA. CDR3 sequence: CSVEDIIRVPNEKLFF. The DNA for the CDR3 is TGCAGCGTTGAAGATATAATCAGGGTCCCTAATGAAAAACTGTTTTTT.

The chain has TRBV7-8 and TRBJ2-1, with 11 bases identical to TRBD2. Per the germline V gene, CDR1 is SGHVS and CDR2 is FQNEAQ. The length of the CDR3 is 16 residues. With V trimmed by 2 bases and J by 5 bases, 5 bases remained unmatched. CDR3 coding DNA: TGTGCCAGCAGCTTACGCCCGGGACTAGCGGACAATGAGCAGTTCTTC. It encodes CASSLRPGLADNEQFF.

The chain links TRBV2 to TRBJ1-3, with TRBD1 identical over 8 bases. The CDR3 extends over 15 amino acids. Germline-derived CDR1 and CDR2 are SNHLY and FYNNEI. Trimming at V came to 4 bases and at J to 0 bases, leaving 2 bases not matched to a gene. The CDR3, as DNA: TGTGCCAGCAGTGGGGACAGGCACTCTGGAAACACCATATATTTT. This encodes CASSGDRHSGNTIYF.

The rearrangement joins TRBV6-5 to TRBJ1-2; 10 bases are a match to TRBD1. Germline-derived CDR1 and CDR2 are MNHEY and SVGAGI. The CDR3 runs 13 residues. The junction had 9 bases not matched to a gene; V was cut back by 11 bases and J by 6 bases. CDR3 in amino acids: CAGTFGTGDGYTF. The CDR3 DNA reads TGTGCCGGTACCTTCGGGACAGGGGATGGCTACACCTTC.

This chain uses TRBV3-1 (or the pseudogene TRBV3-2) with TRBJ2-6; a possible D gene is TRBD1 (5 bases). The germline V gene encodes CDR1 LGHDT and CDR2 YNNKEL (reference sequence). The V end lost 1 base, the J end lost 2 bases, and 6 bases lay between the germline ends. The CDR3 covers 15 residues. As DNA, the CDR3 is TGTGCCAGCAGCCAAGGGGGCACTGGGGCCAACGTCCTGACTTTC. The encoded protein is CASSQGGTGANVLTF.

Comments on this clone: The same CDR3 arises from other DNA sequences in this sample as well. This chain uses TRBV5-6 with TRBJ2-5; 9 nucleotides align to TRBD2. CDR1 is SGHDT, CDR2 YYEEEE, per germline. J gave up 5 bases and V 1 base, and 6 bases lay outside the gene matches. The CDR3 runs to 15 residues. The CDR3: CASSLLAGGRETQYF. The CDR3 region has the DNA TGTGCCAGCAGCTTGCTCGCGGGAGGGCGGGAGACCCAGTACTTC.

This sequence joins TRBV5-6 and TRBJ2-5; 8 bases fit TRBD1. The CDR3 runs to 15 residues. J was trimmed by 4 bases and V by 4 bases; bases with no gene match: 9. CDR1 and CDR2 from the germline V gene are SGHDT and YYEEEE. CDR3 DNA sequence: TGTGCCAGCAGCCCCGCCCAGGGGGCGGGAGAGACCCAGTACTTC. It is translated as CASSPAQGAGETQYF.

The chain links TRBV3-1 (or the pseudogene TRBV3-2) to TRBJ1-2; a possible D gene is TRBD1 (6 bases). V was pared by 0 bases and J by 12 bases, with 17 bases between. CDR3 size: 14 residues. In germline, CDR1 is LGHDT, CDR2 YNNKEL (reference sequence). The CDR3 spells CASSQEGQPAMNTF. The CDR3, as DNA: TGTGCCAGCAGCCAAGAAGGACAGCCGGCTATGAACACCTTC.

The V gene is TRBV18, the J gene TRBJ1-2; 9 nucleotides match TRBD1. The germline V gene encodes CDR1 KGHSH and CDR2 LQKENI. The J segment lost 3 bases and the V segment lost 3 bases, leaving 2 bases of the junction unmatched. This CDR3 contains 14 residues. The CDR3 here is CASSPTGGDYGYTF. The DNA for the CDR3 is TGTGCCAGCTCACCGACAGGGGGTGACTATGGCTACACCTTC. The full variable domain, in which reference TRBV18 and TRBJ1-2 provide the parts outside the CDR3, is NAGVMQNPRHLVRRRGQEARLRCSPMKGHSHVYWYRQLPEEGLKFMVYLQKENIIDESGMPKERFSAEFPKEGPSILRIQQVVRGDSAAYFCASSPTGGDYGYTFGSGTRLTVV.

The V gene is TRBV28, the J gene TRBJ1-4, with a weak D call TRBD1 (5 bases). Germline-derived CDR1 and CDR2 are MDHEN and SYDVKM. The V end was cut by 3 bases, the J end by 0 bases, with 11 bases between. The CDR3 has 16 amino acids. In nucleotides, the CDR3 is TGTGCCAGCAGTTTGACGGGGGGAACAACTAATGAAAAACTGTTTTTT. The encoded protein is CASSLTGGTTNEKLFF.